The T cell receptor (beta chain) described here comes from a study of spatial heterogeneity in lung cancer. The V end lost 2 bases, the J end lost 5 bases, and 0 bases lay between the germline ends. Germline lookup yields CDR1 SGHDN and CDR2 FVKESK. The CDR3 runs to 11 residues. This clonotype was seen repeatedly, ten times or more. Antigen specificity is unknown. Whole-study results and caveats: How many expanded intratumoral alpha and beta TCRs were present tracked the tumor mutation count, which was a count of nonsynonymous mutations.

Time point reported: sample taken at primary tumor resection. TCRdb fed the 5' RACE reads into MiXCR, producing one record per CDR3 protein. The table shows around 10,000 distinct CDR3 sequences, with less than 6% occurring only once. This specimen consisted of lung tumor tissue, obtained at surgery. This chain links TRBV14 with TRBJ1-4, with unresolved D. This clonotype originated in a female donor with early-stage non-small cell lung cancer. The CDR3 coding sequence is TGTGCCAGCAGCCAAAATGAAAAACTGTTTTTT. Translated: CASSQNEKLFF.